A single sample is the source of the 7 T cell receptor beta chains below, sequenced in a study of blood T cell repertoires in COVID-19. The repertoire was sequenced with immunoSEQ multiplex PCR; TCRdb's copy has only in-frame clones and lacks some. This table holds 200,000 to 300,000 clones, roughly 90% found once. The sequenced sample was peripheral blood. The receptors here all came from a man aged 25-45 years with active or convalescent COVID-19.

This chain joins TRBV7-2 and TRBJ1-2, with 10 bases identical to TRBD1. The CDR3 totals 15 residues. Losses at the gene ends were 0 bases for V and 8 bases for J; bases not matched to a gene: 6. Germline CDR1 and CDR2: SGHTA and FQGNSA. The CDR3 loop is CASSLAGQGLGGYTF. The CDR3, as DNA: TGTGCCAGCAGCTTAGCGGGACAGGGGCTAGGAGGCTACACCTTC.

The chain carries TRBV30 and TRBJ2-2; 8 nucleotides align to TRBD1. The germline V gene has CDR1 GTSNPN and CDR2 SVGIG (reference sequence). The CDR3 covers 13 residues. DNA for the CDR3: TGTGGATTCGGACAGGGCGTAACCGGGGAGCTGTTTTTT. Amino acid sequence: CGFGQGVTGELFF.

This clone was counted a few times. The rearrangement joins TRBV6-6 to TRBJ1-6; tentative D call: TRBD1 (6 bases). The V end was cut by 6 bases, the J end by 0 bases, with 9 bases between. The CDR3 length is 15 residues. Germline lookup yields CDR1 MNHNY and CDR2 SVGAGI (reference sequence). The CDR3 reads CASRADSSYNSPLHF. Written as DNA, the CDR3 is TGTGCCAGCAGGGCGGACAGCTCCTATAATTCACCCCTCCACTTT.

This chain joins TRBV2 and TRBJ1-5; D not resolved. Germline-derived CDR1 and CDR2 are SNHLY and FYNNEI. V lost 4 bases, J lost 1 base, and 2 bases lay in between. This CDR3 contains 12 residues. The CDR3 is CASSASNQPQHF. DNA of the CDR3: TGTGCCAGCAGTGCAAGCAATCAGCCCCAGCATTTT.

The chain recombines TRBV10-2 with TRBJ1-6; 7 positions agree with TRBD1. From germline, CDR1 is WSHSY and CDR2 SAAADI. V shed 6 bases and J 9 bases; nucleotides not matched to a gene: 11. This CDR3 has 15 amino acids. The CDR3 is CASRRPDRAGSPLHF. The DNA for the CDR3 is TGCGCCAGCAGGAGACCCGACAGGGCGGGTTCACCCCTCCACTTT.

CDR3 protein: CASSLVAGGRTDTQYF. Written as DNA, the CDR3 is TGTGCCAGCAGCTTGGTAGCGGGGGGGAGAACAGATACGCAGTATTTT. The V and J genes are TRBV5-6 and TRBJ2-3, with TRBD2 matching over 11 bases. Germline V gene data show CDR1 as SGHDT and CDR2 as YYEEEE. CDR3 length: 16 amino acids. The junction had 3 bases not matched to a gene; V was cut back by 0 bases and J by 3 bases.

This rearrangement joins TRBV11-3 to TRBJ2-2; 7 bases agree with TRBD2. CDR1 and CDR2 from the germline V gene are SGHNT and YENEEA. V gave up 5 bases and J gave up 6 bases; unmatched junction bases: 18. The CDR3 totals 18 residues. CDR3 protein: CASSPQGWSVAGPGELFF. The CDR3 coding sequence is TGTGCCAGCAGCCCCCAGGGTTGGTCTGTAGCGGGTCCCGGGGAGCTGTTTTTT.